Listed below are T cell receptor beta chains from one sample, sequenced in a study of PD-L1 blockade in urothelial cancer. Sequencing used immunoSEQ multiplex PCR; TCRdb keeps in-frame clones, though not all of them. The sample shows under 130,000 clones, approximately 86% of them seen only once. This sample comprised PBMCs, obtained around atezolizumab (anti-PD-L1) treatment. Receptors originate from a man aged 50 to 60 with urothelial cancer. CDR3s include the opening cysteine and the closing phenylalanine or tryptophan. The D gene is left open where the match is weak. For some rows the clone size is stated as once, few or many, or as a class when expanded; others skip it.

TRBV5-1	TRBJ1-5	TRBD1	.	TGCGCCAGCAGCTTGGCACAGGGGGATCAGCCCCAGCATTTT	CASSLAQGDQPQHF
TRBV5-1	TRBJ1-4	TRBD1	.	TGCGCCAGCAGCTTCTCCGGGACAGAAGAAAAACTGTTTTTT	CASSFSGTEEKLFF
TRBV9	TRBJ2-5	TRBD1	.	TGTGCCAGCAGCGTAGACAGGGGGGAGACCCAGTACTTC	CASSVDRGETQYF
TRBV19	TRBJ2-1	.	few	TGTGCCAGTAGTGTTCGGGGAACCCATGAGCAGTTCTTC	CASSVRGTHEQFF
TRBV7-9	TRBJ2-5	TRBD2	.	TGTGCCAGCAGCAGCCCGGGACTAGCGGGAGGCTCCCAAGAGACCCAGTACTTC	CASSSPGLAGGSQETQYF
TRBV5-4	TRBJ2-5	.	.	TGTGCCAGCAGGTCGGGTCGCCAAGAGACCCAGTACTTC	CASRSGRQETQYF
TRBV6-1	TRBJ1-2	TRBD1	.	TGTGCCAGCAACAAGGACAGGGGGCGCGGAGGCTACACCTTC	CASNKDRGRGGYTF
TRBV29-1	TRBJ2-2	TRBD1	.	TGCAGCGTTGGGACAGGGGGAGAGCCCGGGGAGCTGTTTTTT	CSVGTGGEPGELFF
TRBV30	TRBJ2-2	.	few	TGTGCCTGGAGCGGGAGTCGAGCCGGGGAGCTGTTTTTT	CAWSGSRAGELFF
TRBV7-9	TRBJ1-2	.	.	TGTGCCAGCAGCTTTCTCTCGCAGGATCGGGGCTACACCTTC	CASSFLSQDRGYTF
TRBV7-2	TRBJ2-7	TRBD2	.	TGTGCCAGCAGCTTACAAGCGGGGACGCCCTACGAGCAGTACTTC	CASSLQAGTPYEQYF
TRBV4-1	TRBJ1-1	TRBD1	.	TGCGCCAGCAGCCACCCAGGACAGGGCGTGAACACTGAAGCTTTCTTT	CASSHPGQGVNTEAFF
TRBV5-1	TRBJ2-7	TRBD2	once	TGCGCCAGCAGCTTGGTTCCGGGACTAGCGGGAGTGGGCGAGCAGTACTTC	CASSLVPGLAGVGEQYF
TRBV18	TRBJ2-6	TRBD2	.	TGTGCCAGCTCAGCGCGACCTAGCGGGAGGGCCTCCTCTGGGGCCAACGTCCTGACTTTC	CASSARPSGRASSGANVLTF
TRBV25-1	TRBJ1-1	TRBD1	.	TGTGCCAGCAGTGGGACAGGGGGAAAGACTGAAGCTTTCTTT	CASSGTGGKTEAFF
TRBV28	TRBJ1-6	.	.	TGTGCCAGCAGCCCTACGGGACAACGTTCACCCCTCCACTTT	CASSPTGQRSPLHF
TRBV5-1	TRBJ2-7	.	.	TGCGCCAGCAGCTTGGATCCCGGGACATCCTACGAGCAGTACTTC	CASSLDPGTSYEQYF
TRBV25-1	TRBJ2-7	TRBD2	.	TGTGCCAGCAGTGATTTAGCGGGAGCTGATTACGAGCAGTACTTC	CASSDLAGADYEQYF
TRBV9	TRBJ2-7	.	few	TGTGCCAGCAGCGTCACAGACTCCTACGAGCAGTACTTC	CASSVTDSYEQYF
TRBV4-1	TRBJ1-5	TRBD1	once	TGCGCCAGCAGCCAGGCCGGGACAGCCAATCAGCCCCAGCATTTT	CASSQAGTANQPQHF
TRBV5-1	TRBJ2-7	.	.	TGCGCCAGCAGCTTGGGAAACAGGGTTTACGAGCAGTACTTC	CASSLGNRVYEQYF
TRBV6-6	TRBJ2-7	TRBD1	.	TGTGCCAGCAGTTATCCGGGACAGGGCCCGAACTACGAGCAGTACTTC	CASSYPGQGPNYEQYF
TRBV5-8	TRBJ1-1	.	.	TGTGCCAGCAGCTTGGCGGGGAGCAGGTTCACTGAAGCTTTCTTT	CASSLAGSRFTEAFF
TRBV10-2	TRBJ2-7	.	.	TGCGCCAGCAGTAACCGGGATAACTACTACGAGCAGTACTTC	CASSNRDNYYEQYF
TRBV9	TRBJ2-3	TRBD2	.	TGTGCCAGCAGCGCAGCGAGGACTAGCGGGAGAGAGGATACGCAGTATTTT	CASSAARTSGREDTQYF
TRBV28	TRBJ1-2	TRBD1	.	TGTGCCAGCAGTACAGGGGGACGTGGCTACACCTTC	CASSTGGRGYTF
TRBV19	TRBJ2-7	.	few	TGTGCCAGTAGTATAGTTATCCTCGGTGAGCAGTACTTC	CASSIVILGEQYF
TRBV29-1	TRBJ1-6	.	.	TGCAGCGTATCGGACAGCTCCTATAATTCACCCCTCCACTTT	CSVSDSSYNSPLHF
TRBV7-7	TRBJ1-5	.	many	TGTGCTAGCAGTCCGCGAGTGGGAGATCAGCCCCAGCATTTT	CASSPRVGDQPQHF
TRBV10-2	TRBJ1-4	TRBD1	.	TGCGCCAGCGGGGACAGGGGGCGAGGTAATGAAAAACTGTTTTTT	CASGDRGRGNEKLFF
TRBV19	TRBJ2-7	.	.	TGTGCCAGTAGCTCAATCGAGGGGGTCGAGCAGTACTTC	CASSSIEGVEQYF
TRBV2	TRBJ2-3	TRBD2	.	TGTGCCAGCGGGAGGGGAGGGAATACGGATACGCAGTATTTT	CASGRGGNTDTQYF
TRBV15	TRBJ2-7	.	.	TGTGCCACCAGCGGACCCACCGGACAAGGGGAAGTTCTGGAGCAGTACTTC	CATSGPTGQGEVLEQYF
TRBV29-1	TRBJ1-1	TRBD1	.	TGCAGCGTTGCAGTCACAGGGGCCCTAAACACTGAAGCTTTCTTT	CSVAVTGALNTEAFF
TRBV9	TRBJ2-3	TRBD2	once	TGTGCCAGCAGCGTAGACAGCGGGATGAATCCAGATACGCAGTATTTT	CASSVDSGMNPDTQYF
TRBV6-1	TRBJ1-2	.	.	.	CASSANVGAGTTF
TRBV7-2	TRBJ2-7	TRBD2	.	TGTGCCAGCAGCTCTACTAGCGGGAGGGCCTACGAGCAGTACTTC	CASSSTSGRAYEQYF
TRBV7-9	TRBJ1-5	TRBD1	.	TGTGCCAGCAGCGCTATTGGGACAGGGGATCAGCCCCAGCATTTT	CASSAIGTGDQPQHF
TRBV5-4	TRBJ2-5	TRBD2	.	TGTGCCAGCAGCTTGAAGCTAGCGGGAGAAGAGACCCAGTACTTC	CASSLKLAGEETQYF
TRBV6-6	TRBJ2-1	TRBD2	.	TGTGCCAGCAGTAGCGGGAAATTAACCTACAATGAGCAGTTCTTC	CASSSGKLTYNEQFF
TRBV9	TRBJ2-7	TRBD2	.	TGTGCCAGCAGCGTAGGGCCTGGCGGGGGGGACTACGAGCAGTACTTC	CASSVGPGGGDYEQYF
TRBV5-4	TRBJ2-3	.	.	TGTGCCAGCAGCTTCCACAGCGGTTCCCGCACAGATACGCAGTATTTT	CASSFHSGSRTDTQYF
TRBV13	TRBJ2-1	.	.	TGTGCCAGCAGCCCCTCACAGGGAGGGAGCTCCTACAATGAGCAGTTCTTC	CASSPSQGGSSYNEQFF
TRBV2	TRBJ1-5	.	.	TGTGCCAGCAGTGATTTCGGGGTTCAGCCCCAGCATTTT	CASSDFGVQPQHF